This entry describes one TCR beta chain. The data are from a study of blood T cell repertoires in COVID-19. Sequencing used immunoSEQ multiplex PCR; TCRdb keeps in-frame clones, though not all of them. The sample lists around 300,000 clones; around 81% were seen once. CDR1 and CDR2 from the germline V gene are SGHAT and FQDESV (reference sequence). The junction had 4 bases not matched to a gene; V was cut back by 6 bases and J by 9 bases. This CDR3 has 13 amino acids. V and J are TRBV11-1 and TRBJ2-1, with TRBD1 matching 11 bases. The sequence was collected from a woman aged 45-65 years with active or convalescent COVID-19. Sample: peripheral blood. Here the CDR3 reads CASRDRGRVEQFF. The DNA of the CDR3 is TGTGCCAGCAGGGACAGGGGGCGAGTTGAGCAGTTCTTC.